This paragraph covers one T cell receptor (beta chain) sequence. What it binds is not known. 13 Jbeta primers and 60 Vbeta primers were used for the PCR. The protocol was immunoSEQ multiplex PCR, while the TCRdb copy is restricted to in-frame clones and leaves out a portion. The sample records 150,000 to 200,000 clones, around 72% being singletons. The sample belongs to a study of cytomegalovirus exposure and HLA in healthy donors. Germline values: CDR1 MNHEY, CDR2 SVGAGI. CDR3 size: 14 residues. The V end was cut by 5 bases, the J end by 0 bases, with 11 bases between. Study-wide points: Donor immune exposure was known only as CMV serostatus.

The TCR comes from a middle-aged man in good health and CMV-seronegative. The chain recombines TRBV6-5 with TRBJ2-7; the D gene is possibly TRBD1 (6 bases). Sequencing was done on a sample of PBMCs. The DNA of the CDR3 is TGTGCCAGCAGTCGGACAGCTAGCTCCTACGAGCAGTACTTC. It specifies CASSRTASSYEQYF.